These 9 T cell receptor beta chains were sequenced from one sample in a study of T cell responses to AZD1222 COVID-19 vaccine. Libraries were prepared by immunoSEQ multiplex PCR; TCRdb keeps only in-frame clonotypes and omits some of them. Of about 120,000 clones in the sample, about 91% were seen once. The sample here was peripheral blood, taken on day 0 of AZD1222 vaccination. The receptors shown here come from an adult in good health.

The chain couples TRBV7-3 to TRBJ1-1; D might be TRBD1 (6 bases). V was clipped by 1 base and J by 4 bases, with 19 bases between them. The germline V gene encodes CDR1 SGHTA and CDR2 FQGTGA. The CDR3 covers 17 residues. The DNA for the CDR3 is TGTGCCAGCAGCTTAAATGGGAGGGGGGCACGGGTCACTGAAGCTTTCTTT. Translation: CASSLNGRGARVTEAFF.

The chain recombines TRBV5-1 with TRBJ2-3, with D unresolved. Germline CDR1 SGHRS, CDR2 YFSETQ. The V and J ends lost 4 bases and 2 bases respectively, with 5 bases between them. This CDR3 has 12 amino acids. CDR3 nucleotides: TGCGCCAGCAGCGGATACACAGATACGCAGTATTTT. Translated: CASSGYTDTQYF.

The chain joins TRBV3-1 (or the pseudogene TRBV3-2) to TRBJ1-2; D is undetermined. Germline values: CDR1 LGHDT, CDR2 YNNKEL (reference sequence). The CDR3 runs to 14 residues. The germline V and J ends were trimmed by 0 bases and 6 bases, with 11 bases remaining between them. CDR3 sequence reads: CASSQEGFRDGYTF. CDR3 DNA: TGTGCCAGCAGCCAAGAAGGATTTCGGGATGGCTACACCTTC.

The rearrangement joins TRBV20-1 to TRBJ2-3, with 8 bases identical to TRBD1. Germline CDR1 DFQATT, CDR2 SNEGSKA (reference sequence). This CDR3 contains 13 residues. The V gene end was trimmed by 3 bases and the J gene end by 5 bases; junction bases not matched to a gene: 4. CDR3 nucleotides: TGCAGTGCTAGTCAGGGGGCGAGAGATACGCAGTATTTT. Translation: CSASQGARDTQYF.

In this sample, this clone turned up once. CDR3 sequence reads: CASTPSDTQYF. The CDR3 nucleotides are TGTGCCAGCACCCCGTCAGATACGCAGTATTTT. The V call is TRBV7-9, the J call TRBJ2-3, with D hard to call. Trimming shortened V by 7 bases and J by 4 bases, and 6 bases separated the two germline ends. Germline lookup yields CDR1 SEHNR and CDR2 FQNEAQ (reference sequence). CDR3 length: 11 residues.

The rearrangement links TRBV3-1 (or the pseudogene TRBV3-2) to TRBJ1-1; no clear D. Trimming stripped 4 bases from V and 3 bases from J, with 12 bases between. Germline lookup yields CDR1 LGHDT and CDR2 YNNKEL (reference sequence). CDR3 length: 14 residues. CDR3 coding DNA: TGTGCCAGCAGCCGCCGTGGGGTATACACTGAAGCTTTCTTT. It specifies CASSRRGVYTEAFF.

This sequence joins TRBV12-3 or TRBV12-4 and TRBJ1-4; D is uncertain. V shed 8 bases and J shed 8 bases, with 15 bases lying between them. The CDR3 runs to 13 residues. CDR3 DNA: TGTGCCAGCGGCTTTTTTGGGGAGGAAAAACTGTTTTTT. It specifies CASGFFGEEKLFF.

V usage is TRBV3-1 (or the pseudogene TRBV3-2) and J usage is TRBJ2-7; 10 positions match TRBD2. The CDR3 is 16 amino acids. Germline V gene lookup returns CDR1 LGHDT and CDR2 YNNKEL (reference sequence). V was pared by 1 base and J by 6 bases, with 9 bases of the junction left unmatched. The DNA for the CDR3 is TGTGCCAGCAGCCAAGTCCCCTCAACTAGCGGGGTCGAGCAGTACTTC. Its protein is CASSQVPSTSGVEQYF.

J is TRBJ1-2 and V is TRBV29-1, with a possible D match to TRBD1 (5 bases). CDR1 is SQVTM, CDR2 ANQGSEA, per germline. V lost 4 bases to trimming and J lost 1 base, with 13 bases between them. This CDR3 is built from 14 residues. The DNA of the CDR3 is TGCAGCGTTGGAGAGGGGAGGGTTAACTATGGCTACACCTTC. This translates into CSVGEGRVNYGYTF.